The T cell receptor beta chain under discussion was sequenced for a study of tumor-infiltrating lymphocytes in primary liver carcinoma (dated by TCRdb to about 2017). Regarding the research as a whole: Between late 2015 and 2016, five patients in China with histopathologically diagnosed primary liver carcinoma had surgical resection. Of the five patients, three men and two women aged 30 to 69 years, four had hepatocellular carcinoma and one had combined HCC and intrahepatic cholangiocarcinoma. The five patients had tumors staged T1-T3 N0M0, with maximum diameters ranging from about 4.2 to 10 cm. Samples yielded roughly 3.65 to 7.5 million productive TCRbeta reads; read depth did not differ significantly between tissue types. For each liver tumor, the study sampled five regions along with adjacent normal tissue and blood, and applied TCRbeta repertoire sequencing, expression microarrays and whole-exome sequencing. A total of about 35 specimens from 5 patients, comprising 25 or so tumor regions, 5 adjacent noncancerous liver tissues and 5 peripheral blood samples, were covered by TCRbeta repertoire sequencing. High reproducibility was observed for the technical replicate repertoires, with mean shared-clone rates approximately 0.9 and correlation coefficients above 0.95. Points the paper makes about the study in general: Repertoire overlap was found to be higher between tumor regions (mean around 35%) than between tumor-adjacent (roughly 17%) or tumor-blood (approximately 15%) pairs, consistent with antigen-driven expansion. Because only the TCR beta chain was sequenced and unpaired alpha chains were not captured, true repertoire diversity is likely underestimated. With just a handful of patients in the study, the authors point out that the findings should be validated in a larger study. The top 250 clones made up a significantly larger repertoire fraction in tumors than in blood (p = 0.039). Since the samples were bulk and unsorted, there was no way to compare CD4+ and CD8+ T cell repertoires.

Note on this clonotype: The clone's antigen remains unknown. Base qualities are not provided; no much larger clone lies one nucleotide away.

Taken from cysteine to phenylalanine, the CDR3 has 15 residues. Of all the DNA, just the CDR3 is kept, 45 bases in frame from base 1. Relative to germline, V is missing 8 bases and J is missing 10 bases, with 19 bases of the junction outside any gene match. The germline V gene provides CDR1 MDHEN and CDR2 SYDVKM. TCRbeta-specific cDNA was reverse-transcribed from approximately 460 ng total RNA using a constant-region primer and ProtoScript II reverse transcriptase. Three nested multiplex PCR rounds, following a slightly modified ARM-PCR procedure, were used to build the TCRbeta libraries. Multiplex TRBV1-TRBV30 forward primers and a Cbeta reverse primer were used in the first two PCR rounds, each of which was run for roughly 10 cycles. Sample barcodes and Illumina adapters were added in a final 25-cycle PCR with Deep VentR polymerase. Before sequencing, amplicons between 200 and 500 bp were purified from gel using a QIAquick gel extraction kit. An Illumina HiSeq 2500 was used to sequence the TCRbeta amplicons, generating 250-bp paired-end reads. Per the original workflow: To recover full CDR3 sequences, reads were quality-trimmed using Trimmomatic v0.33 and paired reads were then merged using FLASH v1.2.11. V, D and J germline segments were assigned to the rearranged TCRbeta sequences using MiGEC v1.2.1b. Clonotype statistics and Shannon-Wiener diversity indices were computed with VDJtools v1.0.0. Except for diversity analysis, only each sample's 250 most abundant clonotypes were used in subsequent analyses to reduce sampling bias. TCRdb reprocessed the public reads (quality trimming at Q25 with fastp, clone calling with MiXCR) and kept in-frame beta chains. Merged by CDR3 protein, the rows form single entries marked with the most common genes and DNA. TCRdb's processing, not the study's, gives the V and J calls here. Across this sample there are 300,000 to 400,000 distinct CDR3 sequences, with roughly 61% seen only once. The leading ten clones occupy roughly 6.5% of the sample.

Blood RNA was extracted from unsorted whole blood using TRIzol reagent, and germline DNA was obtained with the DNeasy Blood & Tissue kit. Chronic HBV infection was present in the patients, and the patients were treatment-naive at sampling. Before surgery, four milliliters of peripheral blood were collected into K2EDTA tubes. The sequencing input was peripheral blood. Recombination connected TRBV28 to TRBJ2-7; TRBD1 lines up with 8 middle nucleotides. This clonotype originated in a man between 40 and 49 years old with primary liver carcinoma and hepatitis B virus infection. CDR3 region: CASYSPGQGARNQYF. The DNA is as follows: TGTGCCAGCTACTCTCCGGGTCAGGGGGCGCGTAATCAGTACTTC.